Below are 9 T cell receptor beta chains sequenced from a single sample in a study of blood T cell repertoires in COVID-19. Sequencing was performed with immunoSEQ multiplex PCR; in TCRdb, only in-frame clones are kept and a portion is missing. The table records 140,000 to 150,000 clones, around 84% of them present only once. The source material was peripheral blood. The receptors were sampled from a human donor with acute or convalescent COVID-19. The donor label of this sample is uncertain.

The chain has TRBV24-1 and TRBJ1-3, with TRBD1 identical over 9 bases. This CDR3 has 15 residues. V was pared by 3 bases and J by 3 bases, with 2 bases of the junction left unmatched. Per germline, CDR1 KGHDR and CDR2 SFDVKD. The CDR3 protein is CATSDPDRGGNTIYF. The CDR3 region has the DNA TGTGCCACCAGTGATCCGGACAGGGGTGGAAACACCATATATTTT.

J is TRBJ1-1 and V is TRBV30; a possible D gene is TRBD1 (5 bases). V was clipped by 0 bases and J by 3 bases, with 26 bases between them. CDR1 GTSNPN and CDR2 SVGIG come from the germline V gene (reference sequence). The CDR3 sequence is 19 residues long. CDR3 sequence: CAWSVQVFRTSDQDTEAFF. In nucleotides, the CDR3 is TGTGCCTGGAGTGTACAGGTTTTTAGGACCTCCGATCAGGACACTGAAGCTTTCTTT.

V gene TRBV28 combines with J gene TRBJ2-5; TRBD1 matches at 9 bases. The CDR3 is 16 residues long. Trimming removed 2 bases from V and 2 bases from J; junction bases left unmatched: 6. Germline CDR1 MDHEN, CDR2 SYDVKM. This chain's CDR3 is CASSLGGTGPQETQYF. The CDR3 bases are TGTGCCAGCAGTTTAGGGGGGACAGGGCCTCAAGAGACCCAGTACTTC.

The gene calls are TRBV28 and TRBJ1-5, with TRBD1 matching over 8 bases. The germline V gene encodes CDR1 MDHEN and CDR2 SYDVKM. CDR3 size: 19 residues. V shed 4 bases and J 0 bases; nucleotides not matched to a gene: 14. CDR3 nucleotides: TGTGCCAGCAGTTACCCGGGACAGGCGATACCCTATAGCAATCAGCCCCAGCATTTT. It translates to CASSYPGQAIPYSNQPQHF. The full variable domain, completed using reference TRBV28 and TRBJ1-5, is DVKVTQSSRYLVKRTGEKVFLECVQDMDHENMFWYRQDPGLGLRLIYFSYDVKMKEKGDIPEGYSVSREKKERFSLILESASTNQTSMYLCASSYPGQAIPYSNQPQHFGDGTRLSIL.

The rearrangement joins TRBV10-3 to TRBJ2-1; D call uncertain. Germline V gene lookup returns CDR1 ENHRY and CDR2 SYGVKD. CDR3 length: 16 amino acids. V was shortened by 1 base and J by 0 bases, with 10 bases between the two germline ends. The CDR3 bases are TGTGCCATCAGTGAGTATCGAGCGAGCTCCTACAATGAGCAGTTCTTC. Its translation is CAISEYRASSYNEQFF.

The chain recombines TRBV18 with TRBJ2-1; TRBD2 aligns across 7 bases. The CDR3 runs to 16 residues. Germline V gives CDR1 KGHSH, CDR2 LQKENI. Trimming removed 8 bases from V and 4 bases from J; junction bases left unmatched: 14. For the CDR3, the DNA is TGTGCCAGCCTGAAGGGCCCCCTAGCGGAGTACAATGAGCAGTTCTTC. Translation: CASLKGPLAEYNEQFF. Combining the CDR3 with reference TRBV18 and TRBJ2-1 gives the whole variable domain NAGVMQNPRHLVRRRGQEARLRCSPMKGHSHVYWYRQLPEEGLKFMVYLQKENIIDESGMPKERFSAEFPKEGPSILRIQQVVRGDSAAYFCASLKGPLAEYNEQFFGPGTRLTVL.

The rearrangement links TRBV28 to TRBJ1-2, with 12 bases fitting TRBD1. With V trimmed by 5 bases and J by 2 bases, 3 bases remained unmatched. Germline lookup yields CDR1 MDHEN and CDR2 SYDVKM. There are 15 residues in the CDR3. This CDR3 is CASSPGQGANYGYTF. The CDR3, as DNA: TGTGCCAGCAGTCCGGGACAGGGGGCAAACTATGGCTACACCTTC.

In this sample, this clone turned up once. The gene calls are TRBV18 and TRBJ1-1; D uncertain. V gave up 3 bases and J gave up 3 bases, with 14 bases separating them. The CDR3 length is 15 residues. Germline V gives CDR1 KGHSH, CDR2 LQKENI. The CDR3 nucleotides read TGTGCCAGCTCACCTGTTTTAAGGCGGTACACTGAAGCTTTCTTT. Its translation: CASSPVLRRYTEAFF.

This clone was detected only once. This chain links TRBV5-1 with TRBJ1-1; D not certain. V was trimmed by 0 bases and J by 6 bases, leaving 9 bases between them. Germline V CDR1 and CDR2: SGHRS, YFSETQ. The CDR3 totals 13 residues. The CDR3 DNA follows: TGCGCCAGCAGCTTGGGGCCAACCCCTGAAGCTTTCTTT. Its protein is CASSLGPTPEAFF.